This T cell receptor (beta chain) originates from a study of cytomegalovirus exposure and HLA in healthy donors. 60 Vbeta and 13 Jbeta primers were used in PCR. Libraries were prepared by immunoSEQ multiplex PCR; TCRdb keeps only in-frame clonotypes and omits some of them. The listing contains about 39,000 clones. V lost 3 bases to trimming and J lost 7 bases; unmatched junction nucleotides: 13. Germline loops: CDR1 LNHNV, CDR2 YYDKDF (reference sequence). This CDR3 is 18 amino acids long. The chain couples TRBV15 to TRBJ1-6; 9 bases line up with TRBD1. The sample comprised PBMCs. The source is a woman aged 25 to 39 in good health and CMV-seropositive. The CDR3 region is CATSRRLGLQGANSPLHF. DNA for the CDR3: TGTGCCACCAGCAGGCGTTTAGGGCTACAGGGGGCGAATTCACCCCTCCACTTT.